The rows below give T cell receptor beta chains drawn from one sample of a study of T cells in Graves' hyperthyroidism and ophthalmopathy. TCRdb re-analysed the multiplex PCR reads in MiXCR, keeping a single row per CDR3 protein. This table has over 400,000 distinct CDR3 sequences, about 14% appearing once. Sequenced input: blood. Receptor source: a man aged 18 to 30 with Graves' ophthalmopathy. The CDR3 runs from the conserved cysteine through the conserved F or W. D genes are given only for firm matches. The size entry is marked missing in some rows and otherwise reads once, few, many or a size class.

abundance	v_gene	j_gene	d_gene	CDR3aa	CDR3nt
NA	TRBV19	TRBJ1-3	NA	CASSISRTLNSGNTIYF	TGTGCCAGTAGTATCTCCCGGACGCTAAATTCTGGAAACACCATATATTTT
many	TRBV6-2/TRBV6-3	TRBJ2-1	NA	CASTRDSYNEQFF	TGTGCCAGCACGCGGGACTCCTACAATGAGCAGTTCTTC
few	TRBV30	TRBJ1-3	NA	CAWSLGALNTIYF	TGTGCCTGGAGTCTAGGAGCGCTAAACACCATATATTTT
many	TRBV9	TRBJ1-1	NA	CASSLRPVTLNTEAFF	TGTGCCAGCAGCCTTAGGCCCGTTACCCTGAACACTGAAGCTTTCTTT
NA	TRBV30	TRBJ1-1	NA	CAWSVANRQVNTEAFF	TGTGCCTGGAGTGTCGCCAACCGCCAGGTGAACACTGAAGCTTTCTTT
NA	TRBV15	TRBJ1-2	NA	CATSTANYGYTF	TGTGCCACCAGCACAGCTAACTATGGCTACACCTTC
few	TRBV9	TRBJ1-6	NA	CASSATGRNSPLHF	TGTGCCAGCAGCGCCACAGGGAGGAATTCACCCCTCCACTTT
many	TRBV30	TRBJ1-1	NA	CAWSDAGSTEAFF	TGTGCCTGGAGCGACGCAGGGTCCACTGAAGCTTTCTTT
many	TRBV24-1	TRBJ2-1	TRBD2	CATSDYKSSGGNEQFF	TGTGCCACCAGTGATTATAAGTCTAGCGGGGGGAATGAGCAGTTCTTC
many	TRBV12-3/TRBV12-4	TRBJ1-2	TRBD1	CASSPGQSGLGYTF	TGTGCCAGCAGTCCGGGACAGTCGGGCCTTGGCTACACCTTC
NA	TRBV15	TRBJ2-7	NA	CATSRERGPYEQYF	TGTGCCACCAGCAGAGAACGGGGTCCCTACGAGCAGTACTTC
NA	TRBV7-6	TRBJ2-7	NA	CASSPPGLGGKQYF	TGTGCCAGCAGCCCCCCGGGTTTAGGAGGCAAGCAGTACTTC
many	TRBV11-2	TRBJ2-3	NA	CASRLEGHFSRSDTQYF	TGTGCCAGCAGACTAGAGGGACACTTCTCACGTTCGGATACGCAGTATTTT
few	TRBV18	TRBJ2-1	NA	CASSPTFLEASEQFF	TGTGCCAGCTCACCGACGTTCTTGGAAGCCAGTGAGCAGTTCTTC
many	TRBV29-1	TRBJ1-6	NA	CSANTGSNSPLHF	TGCAGCGCCAACACAGGGAGTAATTCACCCCTCCACTTT
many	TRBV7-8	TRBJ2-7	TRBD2	CASSLALGWTSGEKTYEQYF	TGTGCCAGCAGCTTAGCGCTTGGTTGGACTAGCGGGGAGAAAACCTACGAGCAGTACTTC
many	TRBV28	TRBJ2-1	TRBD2	CASSSGLAAMYNEQFF	TGTGCCAGCAGTTCGGGTCTAGCGGCCATGTACAATGAGCAGTTCTTC
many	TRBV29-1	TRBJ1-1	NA	CSVSGNTEAFF	TGCAGCGTGTCAGGGAACACTGAAGCTTTCTTT
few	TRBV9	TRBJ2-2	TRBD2	CASSVRLAGTWHGELFF	TGTGCCAGCAGCGTAAGGCTAGCGGGGACCTGGCACGGGGAGCTGTTTTTT
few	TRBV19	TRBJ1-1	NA	CASSTPSGTFF	TGTGCCAGTAGTACCCCGAGCGGGACTTTCTTT
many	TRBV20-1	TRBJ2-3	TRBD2	CSASMRGLAGFTDTQYF	TGCAGTGCTAGTATGCGGGGGCTAGCGGGGTTTACAGATACGCAGTATTTT
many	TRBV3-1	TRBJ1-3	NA	CASSQGTYSGNTIYF	TGTGCCAGCAGCCAAGGGACATACTCTGGAAACACCATATATTTT
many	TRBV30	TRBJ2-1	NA	CAWSGGETAYNEQFF	TGTGCCTGGAGTGGTGGGGAGACAGCCTACAATGAGCAGTTCTTC
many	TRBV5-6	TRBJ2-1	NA	CASSFGVGPSYNEQFF	TGTGCCAGCAGCTTCGGTGTAGGCCCGTCCTACAATGAGCAGTTCTTC
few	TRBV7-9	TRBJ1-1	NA	CASSLLARESFF	TGTGCCAGCAGCCTACTTGCCCGGGAGTCATTCTTT
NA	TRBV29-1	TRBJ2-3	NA	CSVESDSYTDTQYF	TGCAGCGTTGAAAGTGACTCCTATACAGATACGCAGTATTTT
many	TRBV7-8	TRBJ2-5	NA	CASSTSQGQTQYF	TGTGCCAGCAGCACTTCTCAGGGACAGACCCAGTACTTC
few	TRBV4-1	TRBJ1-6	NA	CASSQTSPNSPLHF	TGCGCCAGCAGCCAAACTTCACCTAATTCACCCCTCCACTTT
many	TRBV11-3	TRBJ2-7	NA	CASSSRDGDEQYF	TGTGCCAGCAGCTCCCGCGATGGGGACGAGCAGTACTTC
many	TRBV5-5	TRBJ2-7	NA	CASSLVSGSYEQYF	TGTGCCAGCAGCTTGGTTTCAGGTTCCTACGAGCAGTACTTC
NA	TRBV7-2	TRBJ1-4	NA	CASSLGRDSNEKLFF	TGTGCCAGCAGCTTAGGCCGGGATTCTAATGAAAAACTGTTTTTT
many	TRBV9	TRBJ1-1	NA	CASSSRDTYEAFF	TGTGCCAGCAGCTCCCGGGACACCTATGAAGCTTTCTTT
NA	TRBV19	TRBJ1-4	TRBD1	CASSPMDRANEKLFF	TGTGCCAGTAGCCCAATGGACAGGGCTAATGAAAAACTGTTTTTT
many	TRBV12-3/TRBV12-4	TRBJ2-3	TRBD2	CASRRAGGAADLLDTQYF	TGTGCCAGCAGGAGGGCCGGGGGGGCCGCGGATTTATTGGATACGCAGTATTTT
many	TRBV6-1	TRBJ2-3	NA	CASSINPGPDTQYF	TGTGCCAGCAGTATAAACCCAGGCCCAGATACGCAGTATTTT
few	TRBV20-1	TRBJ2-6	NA	CSAGTLASFGANVLTF	TGCAGTGCGGGAACTCTGGCAAGCTTCGGGGCCAACGTCCTGACTTTC
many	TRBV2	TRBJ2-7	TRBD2	CASLGLAGVREQYF	TGTGCCAGCCTGGGTCTTGCGGGAGTTCGCGAGCAGTACTTC
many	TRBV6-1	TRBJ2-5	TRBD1	CASSEPTGGRETQYF	TGTGCCAGCAGTGAACCTACAGGGGGCCGAGAGACCCAGTACTTC
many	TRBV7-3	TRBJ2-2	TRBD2	CASSLGLAATGELFF	TGCGCCAGCAGCTTAGGACTAGCGGCCACCGGGGAGCTGTTTTTT
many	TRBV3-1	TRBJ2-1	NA	CASSQEMGNEQFF	TGTGCCAGCAGCCAAGAAATGGGGAATGAGCAGTTCTTC
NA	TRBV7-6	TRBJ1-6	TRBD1	CASSLGARDSSSYNSPLHF	TGTGCCAGCAGCTTAGGAGCCCGGGACAGCAGCTCCTATAATTCACCCCTCCACTTT
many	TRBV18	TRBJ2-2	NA	CASSWATGELFF	TGTGCCAGCTCATGGGCCACCGGGGAGCTGTTTTTT
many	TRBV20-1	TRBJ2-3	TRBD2	CSALPGGYTDTQYF	TGCAGTGCTTTACCGGGGGGGTACACAGATACGCAGTATTTT
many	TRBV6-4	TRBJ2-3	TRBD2	CASSDTSSGGDTQYF	TGTGCCAGCAGTGACACCTCTAGCGGAGGGGATACGCAGTATTTT
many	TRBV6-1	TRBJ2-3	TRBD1	CASRRQGPERADTQYF	TGTGCCAGCAGGAGACAGGGTCCCGAAAGAGCAGATACGCAGTATTTT
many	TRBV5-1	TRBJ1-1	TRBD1	CASRAGQGEVNTEAFF	TGCGCCAGCAGGGCCGGACAGGGGGAGGTGAACACTGAAGCTTTCTTT
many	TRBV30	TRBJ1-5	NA	CAWSGYSNQPQHF	TGTGCCTGGAGTGGTTATAGCAATCAGCCCCAGCATTTT
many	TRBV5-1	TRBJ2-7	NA	CASSLGDGGSYEQYF	TGCGCCAGCAGCTTGGGCGATGGGGGATCCTACGAGCAGTACTTC
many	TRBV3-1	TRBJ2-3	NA	CASSHYNTDTQYF	TGTGCCAGCAGCCATTACAACACAGATACGCAGTATTTT
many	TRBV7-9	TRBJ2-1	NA	CASSLEGRFNEQFF	TGTGCCAGCAGCTTAGAGGGGCGATTCAATGAGCAGTTCTTC
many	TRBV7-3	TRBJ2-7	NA	CASSLMSGYEQYF	TGTGCCAGCAGCTTAATGTCCGGCTACGAGCAGTACTTC